The rows below give T cell receptor beta chains drawn from one sample of a study of cytomegalovirus exposure and HLA in healthy donors. The repertoire was sequenced with immunoSEQ multiplex PCR; TCRdb's copy has only in-frame clones and lacks some. This sample has about 150,000 clones, with roughly 73% found just once. Input material: PBMCs. The receptors come from a woman under 40 in good health and CMV-seronegative. Each CDR3 is given with its conserved first and last residue. A D gene is named only where the DNA matches it firmly. Size is omitted from some rows. Given values are once, few, many or a class for expanded clones.

CDR3	DNA	size	length	D	J	V
CASSSWTSGVPSSYNEQFF	TGTGCCAGCAGTTCGTGGACTAGCGGGGTACCGAGCTCCTACAATGAGCAGTTCTTC	.	19	TRBD2	TRBJ2-1	TRBV28
CASSQDARAPGLVGGETQYF	TGTGCCAGCAGCCAAGATGCTAGAGCCCCGGGACTAGTAGGGGGCGAGACCCAGTACTTC	.	20	.	TRBJ2-5	TRBV4-2
CASSLLGGEMETQYF	TGCGCCAGCAGCTTGCTGGGCGGGGAGATGGAGACCCAGTACTTC	.	15	.	TRBJ2-5	TRBV5-1
CASSLDGDQPQHF	TGCGCCAGCAGCTTGGACGGAGATCAACCCCAGCATTTT	.	13	.	TRBJ1-5	TRBV5-1
CSVRLQGLRGNTF	TGCAGCGTTCGATTGCAGGGACTTAGGGGAAACACCTTC	.	13	.	TRBJ1-2	TRBV29-1
CASRKGWWVFF	TGTGCCAGCAGGAAGGGGTGGTGGGTATTTTTT	.	11	.	TRBJ2-3	TRBV6-6
CASSDRGSQNTIYF	TGTGCCAGCAGTGACAGGGGATCACAAAACACCATATATTTT	once	14	.	TRBJ1-3	TRBV6-1
CASRNRQGQNTEAFF	TGTGCCAGCAGAAATAGACAGGGGCAGAACACTGAAGCTTTCTTT	.	15	TRBD1	TRBJ1-1	TRBV6-1
CASSWRQGSAGELFF	TGTGCCAGCAGTTGGCGACAGGGGTCGGCCGGGGAGCTGTTTTTT	.	15	TRBD1	TRBJ2-2	TRBV2
CASRAERSADTQYF	TGCGCCAGCAGGGCGGAGCGTAGCGCAGATACGCAGTATTTT	.	14	.	TRBJ2-3	TRBV6-1
CSAYLQATTEAFF	TGCAGCGCTTACCTGCAAGCGACCACTGAAGCTTTCTTT	.	13	.	TRBJ1-1	TRBV29-1
CASSPLRAGPYNEQFF	TGTGCCAGCTCACCGCTTAGGGCGGGGCCCTACAATGAGCAGTTCTTC	few	16	.	TRBJ2-1	TRBV18
CATSSGGWGYTF	TGTGCCACTTCTTCGGGGGGTTGGGGCTACACCTTC	.	12	.	TRBJ1-2	TRBV6-5
CASSVVPGAGELLDTQYF	TGTGCCAGCAGCGTAGTCCCAGGGGCGGGGGAGTTATTGGATACGCAGTATTTT	.	18	.	TRBJ2-3	TRBV9
CASSGRGSRGIYEQYF	TGCGCCAGCAGCGGAAGGGGGAGTAGGGGAATCTACGAGCAGTACTTC	.	16	.	TRBJ2-7	TRBV5-1
CASSLTGGVEEQYF	TGCGCCAGCAGCTTGACAGGGGGAGTGGAAGAGCAGTACTTC	once	14	TRBD1	TRBJ2-7	TRBV5-1
CASSPGGGGLYGYTF	TGCGCCAGCAGCCCCGGAGGGGGCGGCCTCTATGGCTACACCTTC	.	15	TRBD1	TRBJ1-2	TRBV5-1
CASSQAGVPQETQYF	TGTGCCAGCAGCCAAGCCGGGGTTCCCCAAGAGACCCAGTACTTC	.	15	.	TRBJ2-5	TRBV14
CAISQTSGGTDTGELFF	TGTGCCATCAGCCAGACTAGCGGGGGAACGGACACCGGGGAGCTGTTTTTT	.	17	TRBD2	TRBJ2-2	TRBV10-3
CASSWRTANTGELFF	TGCGCCAGCAGCTGGAGGACAGCGAACACCGGGGAGCTGTTTTTT	.	15	.	TRBJ2-2	TRBV5-1
CASSAQGNQPQHF	TGTGCCAGCAGTGCTCAGGGGAATCAGCCCCAGCATTTT	.	13	.	TRBJ1-5	TRBV2
CAWEPTSGGYNEQFF	TGTGCCTGGGAACCGACTAGCGGGGGGTACAATGAGCAGTTCTTC	few	15	TRBD2	TRBJ2-1	TRBV30
CASSSGQGTGELFF	TGTGCCAGCAGCTCTGGACAGGGTACCGGGGAGCTGTTTTTT	.	14	TRBD1	TRBJ2-2	TRBV7-2
CASSLTTPDSGANVLTF	TGTGCCAGCAGCCTTACCACACCTGACTCTGGGGCCAACGTCCTGACTTTC	once	17	.	TRBJ2-6	TRBV28
CATSRGLAATDTQYF	TGTGCCACCAGCAGAGGACTAGCGGCCACAGATACGCAGTATTTT	.	15	TRBD2	TRBJ2-3	TRBV15
CSVDHLGQYNEQFF	TGCAGCGTTGATCACCTGGGACAGTACAATGAGCAGTTCTTC	.	14	TRBD1	TRBJ2-1	TRBV29-1
CASSPGPYTF	TGTGCCAGCAGCCCAGGGCCCTACACCTTC	few	10	.	TRBJ1-2	TRBV7-9
CASNKEGISTDTQYF	TGTGCCAGCAATAAGGAGGGTATCAGCACAGATACGCAGTATTTT	.	15	.	TRBJ2-3	TRBV6-1
CASYRTGMITGELFF	TGTGCCAGTTACCGGACAGGGATGATCACCGGGGAGCTGTTTTTT	.	15	TRBD1	TRBJ2-2	TRBV6-5
CATSREGGAYNEQFF	TGTGCCACCAGCAGAGAGGGGGGGGCCTACAATGAGCAGTTCTTC	few	15	TRBD2	TRBJ2-1	TRBV15
CASSMDSYEQYF	TGCGCCAGCAGCATGGACAGCTACGAGCAGTACTTC	.	12	.	TRBJ2-7	TRBV5-1
CATPGGPPGTSYGYTF	TGTGCCACCCCGGGAGGCCCCCCCGGGACATCCTATGGCTACACCTTC	.	16	.	TRBJ1-2	TRBV28
CASSLPGQGREKLFF	TGCGCCAGCAGCCTTCCTGGACAGGGGAGGGAAAAACTGTTTTTT	.	15	TRBD1	TRBJ1-4	TRBV4-1
CASSPDRGYEQYF	TGTGCCAGCAGCCCTGACAGGGGGTACGAGCAGTACTTC	few	13	TRBD1	TRBJ2-7	TRBV27
CASLGASSGAYEQYF	TGTGCCAGTCTAGGGGCGTCTAGCGGGGCTTACGAGCAGTACTTC	.	15	TRBD2	TRBJ2-7	TRBV6-5
CASSPGDRGHGETQYF	TGTGCCAGCTCACCGGGGGACAGGGGGCATGGGGAGACCCAGTACTTC	.	16	TRBD1	TRBJ2-5	TRBV18
CASSPLSSPDRPRGYTF	TGTGCCAGCTCACCACTCTCCTCCCCGGACAGGCCAAGGGGCTACACCTTC	.	17	TRBD1	TRBJ1-2	TRBV18
CASSLPGQPYEQYF	TGTGCCAGCTCTTTACCGGGACAGCCCTACGAGCAGTACTTC	.	14	TRBD1	TRBJ2-7	TRBV27
CSTNRVGETQYF	TGCAGCACCAACAGGGTTGGGGAGACCCAGTACTTC	.	12	.	TRBJ2-5	TRBV29-1
CASSLAPGLAEETQYF	TGCGCCAGCAGCTTGGCCCCGGGACTAGCGGAAGAGACCCAGTACTTC	.	16	TRBD2	TRBJ2-5	TRBV5-1
CAISEPRTGREEQYF	TGTGCCATCAGTGAGCCTCGGACAGGGAGAGAAGAGCAGTACTTC	once	15	TRBD1	TRBJ2-7	TRBV10-3
CASSTLQGGGYEQYF	TGTGCCAGTAGTACCCTACAGGGCGGGGGTTACGAGCAGTACTTC	.	15	.	TRBJ2-7	TRBV19
CASSSGTGGGGQYF	TGTGCCAGCAGTTCCGGGACAGGGGGCGGTGGGCAGTACTTC	.	14	TRBD1	TRBJ2-5	TRBV27
CASSLRTENGYTF	TGTGCCAGCAGCCTCCGGACAGAGAATGGCTACACCTTC	.	13	.	TRBJ1-2	TRBV5-6
CASSFLGGTEAFF	TGTGCCAGCAGCTTTTTAGGAGGGACTGAAGCTTTCTTT	.	13	.	TRBJ1-1	TRBV7-9
CSVQGDRGNYGYTF	TGCAGCGTCCAGGGGGACAGGGGTAACTATGGCTACACCTTC	.	14	TRBD1	TRBJ1-2	TRBV29-1
CASSLEGGGSDTQYF	TGCGCCAGCAGCTTGGAAGGGGGGGGCTCAGATACGCAGTATTTT	.	15	.	TRBJ2-3	TRBV5-1
CASSQPLPEEKLFF	TGCGCCAGCAGTCAACCCCTCCCGGAGGAAAAACTGTTTTTT	once	14	.	TRBJ1-4	TRBV23-1
CAWAGVRELFF	TGTGCCTGGGCAGGGGTGCGGGAGCTGTTTTTT	once	11	.	TRBJ2-2	TRBV30
CASSKDGAANTGELFF	TGTGCCAGCAGCAAAGATGGGGCAGCGAACACCGGGGAGCTGTTTTTT	few	16	.	TRBJ2-2	TRBV21-1
CASSQQGNYGYTF	TGTGCCAGCAGCCAACAGGGGAACTATGGCTACACCTTC	few	13	.	TRBJ1-2	TRBV14
CASSAPGSSYNSPLHF	TGTGCCAGCAGCGCCCCGGGGAGCTCCTATAATTCACCCCTCCACTTT	few	16	.	TRBJ1-6	TRBV9
CASSQRDRGSYEQYF	TGTGCCAGCAGCCAAAGGGACAGGGGGTCTTACGAGCAGTACTTC	.	15	TRBD1	TRBJ2-7	TRBV4-2
CASSLRGPGNSPLHF	TGTGCCAGCAGTTTGAGGGGGCCGGGGAATTCACCCCTCCACTTT	.	15	TRBD1	TRBJ1-6	TRBV6-5
CASSLAATEAFF	TGTGCCAGCAGCTTAGCGGCCACTGAAGCTTTCTTT	.	12	.	TRBJ1-1	TRBV7-9
CASTGTGGTDEQFF	TGTGCCAGCACTGGGACAGGGGGCACCGATGAGCAGTTCTTC	.	14	TRBD1	TRBJ2-1	TRBV6-1
CASILEGTDTQYF	TGTGCCAGCATCCTAGAGGGCACAGATACGCAGTATTTT	.	13	.	TRBJ2-3	TRBV2